One and the same sample provided the 26 T cell receptor beta chains below, sequenced in a study of neurological immune-mediated disorders. TCRdb reprocessed the 5' RACE reads via MiXCR and lists one record per CDR3 protein. The sample has tens of thousands of distinct CDR3 sequences; over 3.5% are singletons. Source material: CD4+ T cells from blood. The receptors were sampled from a woman in her 40s with multiple sclerosis.

This clonotype was observed many times. This chain connects TRBV20-1 to TRBJ2-6, with no clear D. CDR3 length equals 13 residues. CDR1 DFQATT and CDR2 SNEGSKA come from the germline V gene (reference sequence). Deletions cut 6 bases from V and 1 base from J, with 7 bases between. CDR3 protein: CSAIRSGANVLTF. The CDR3 region has the DNA TGCAGTGCAATCAGGTCTGGGGCCAACGTCCTGACTTTC.

This clonotype showed up many times. The rearrangement links TRBV5-1 to TRBJ2-1; no reliable D call. The CDR3 covers 14 residues. CDR1 and CDR2 (germline): SGHRS, YFSETQ. Trimming pared 0 bases from V and 6 bases from J, leaving 10 bases between. CDR3 DNA sequence: TGCGCCAGCAGCTTGGCCTCGGGTATCAATGAGCAGTTCTTC. It codes for CASSLASGINEQFF.

This clonotype was seen ten or more times. V usage is TRBV9 and J usage is TRBJ2-2; no clear D. V lost 0 bases, J lost 6 bases, and 9 bases lay in between. The germline V gene has CDR1 SGDLS and CDR2 YYNGEE. The CDR3 spans 14 residues. Here the CDR3 reads CASSVDTGAGELFF. CDR3 in DNA: TGTGCCAGCAGCGTAGATACCGGTGCCGGGGAGCTGTTTTTT.

In its sample, this clonotype was seen many times. V gene TRBV11-2 combines with J gene TRBJ2-5, with 7 nucleotides matching TRBD1. This CDR3 has 18 residues. J lost 5 bases, V lost 3 bases, and 18 bases had no gene match. From germline, CDR1 is SGHAT and CDR2 FQNNGV. The CDR3, as DNA: TGTGCCAGCAGCTTGCGCGGCCTGGACAGGCCACACGGGGAGACCCAGTACTTC. Amino acids: CASSLRGLDRPHGETQYF. Looking up the rest from reference TRBV11-2 and TRBJ2-5 gives the full variable domain: EAGVAQSPRYKIIEKRQSVAFWCNPISGHATLYWYQQILGQGPKLLIQFQNNGVVDDSQLPKDRFSAERLKGVDSTLKIQPAKLEDSAVYLCASSLRGLDRPHGETQYFGPGTRLLVL.

This clonotype was seen at least ten times. CDR3 in DNA: TGTGCCAGCTCACTCCCGGCCGGGGCAGACCGATCACCCCTCCACTTT. It translates to CASSLPAGADRSPLHF. This rearrangement joins TRBV18 to TRBJ1-6; possible D gene TRBD1, 5 bases. Per the germline V gene, CDR1 is KGHSH and CDR2 is LQKENI. The V end lost 4 bases, the J end lost 10 bases, and 20 bases lay between the germline ends. The CDR3 contains 16 residues.

This clonotype was seen repeatedly, ten times or more. The CDR3 region is CSARDRRANYGYTF. The CDR3 nucleotides read TGCAGTGCTAGAGATCGTAGGGCCAACTATGGCTACACCTTC. The V call is TRBV20-1, the J call TRBJ1-2; D is ambiguous. V gave up 0 bases and J gave up 2 bases, with 10 bases separating them. The CDR3 is 14 residues long. The germline CDR1 and CDR2 sequences are DFQATT and SNEGSKA (reference sequence).

This clonotype has a count of ten or more. The genes are TRBV12-3 or TRBV12-4 and TRBJ2-6, with TRBD1 matching 12 bases. V lost 3 bases to trimming and J lost 3 bases; unmatched junction nucleotides: 9. The CDR3 loop spans 19 amino acids. CDR3 DNA: TGTGCCAGCAGTTTCGAGGGCGGGACAGGGGGCTTTGGGGCCAACGTCCTGACTTTC. Its translation is CASSFEGGTGGFGANVLTF.

This clonotype was detected many times. This sequence joins TRBV10-3 and TRBJ2-3; D unresolved. The germline CDR1 and CDR2 sequences are ENHRY and SYGVKD. The length of the CDR3 is 12 residues. V gave up 3 bases and J gave up 7 bases, with 8 bases separating them. The DNA of the CDR3 is TGTGCCATCAGTGACCCGCGCAATACGCAGTATTTT. Protein sequence: CAISDPRNTQYF.

This clonotype occurred many times. V is TRBV3-1 and J is TRBJ1-3, with 7 nucleotides matching TRBD1. With 0 bases clipped from V and 7 bases from J, the junction kept 6 bases outside the gene matches. The CDR3 is made up of 15 amino acids. The germline V gene encodes CDR1 LGHDT and CDR2 YNNKEL (reference sequence). The CDR3 sequence is CASSQDRRGVNTIYF. In nucleotides, the CDR3 is TGTGCCAGCAGCCAAGATCGCAGGGGGGTGAACACCATATATTTT.

In its sample, this clonotype was seen many times. Written as DNA, the CDR3 is TGTGCCACCAGTGAGGCGGCCACCTATGGCTACACCTTC. It codes for CATSEAATYGYTF. V is TRBV24-1 and J is TRBJ1-2; D gene unclear. Between the trimmed V and J ends, which lost 4 bases and 4 bases, there was a span of 9 bases. Germline CDR1 reads KGHDR; CDR2 reads SFDVKD. CDR3 size: 13 residues.

The sample holds many counts of this clonotype. The chain carries TRBV6-6 and TRBJ1-5; D remains ambiguous. Trimming cost V 2 bases and J 1 base, with 15 bases left between them. Germline V gene sequence: CDR1 MNHNY, CDR2 SVGAGI (reference sequence). The CDR3 totals 17 residues. The CDR3 coding sequence is TGTGCCAGCAGTTACCCGACGGGGTCGGGGAGCAATCAGCCCCAGCATTTT. This gives the protein CASSYPTGSGSNQPQHF.

In this sample, this clonotype turned up many times. The V gene is TRBV9, the J gene TRBJ2-1; TRBD1 might be the D (5 bases). V was shortened by 0 bases and J by 10 bases, with 17 bases between the two germline ends. This CDR3 is 15 amino acids long. From germline, CDR1 is SGDLS and CDR2 YYNGEE. Here the CDR3 DNA reads TGTGCCAGCAGCGTAGCCCTACAGGTGGGCGGAGAGCAGTTCTTC. Translated: CASSVALQVGGEQFF.

This clonotype showed up many times. The chain combines TRBV5-1 with TRBJ1-1; D remains unclear. This CDR3 is built from 14 residues. V was cut by 6 bases and J by 1 base, with 13 bases left in between. Germline V gene lookup returns CDR1 SGHRS and CDR2 YFSETQ. CDR3 loop: CASNFQPSNTEAFF. CDR3 bases: TGCGCCAGCAACTTTCAGCCCTCGAACACTGAAGCTTTCTTT.

This clonotype was picked up many times. The CDR3 nucleotides are TGTGCCAGCAGTTTGGGTATTGGCTACACCTTC. It encodes CASSLGIGYTF. The V call is TRBV12-3 or TRBV12-4, the J call TRBJ1-2; D is unresolved. V lost 3 bases and J 7 bases, leaving 6 bases between the germline ends. CDR3 length: 11 residues.

V and J are TRBV6-1 and TRBJ2-1; 13 bases agree with TRBD2. The CDR3 covers 15 residues. Unmatched junction bases numbered 7, after V lost 7 bases and J lost 7 bases. Germline V gene sequence: CDR1 MNHNS, CDR2 SASEGT. This CDR3 reads CASNGWTSGGNEQFF. DNA of the CDR3: TGTGCCAGCAACGGTTGGACTAGCGGGGGAAATGAGCAGTTCTTC.

At least ten counts were recorded for this clonotype. The chain couples TRBV11-2 to TRBJ2-7; D is unclear. This CDR3 comprises 14 residues. CDR1 and CDR2 (germline): SGHAT, FQNNGV. Trimming took off 2 bases at V and 0 bases at J, with 8 bases between the two ends. The CDR3 bases are TGTGCCAGCAGCTTATTCGGGCGCTCCTACGAGCAGTACTTC. It encodes CASSLFGRSYEQYF.

This clonotype was seen at least ten times. V usage is TRBV6-6 and J usage is TRBJ2-3; 11 bases fit TRBD2. This CDR3 contains 15 residues. Germline CDR1 reads MNHNY; CDR2 reads SVGAGI (reference sequence). V was clipped by 6 bases and J by 5 bases; unmatched bases: 7. The CDR3 spells CASSVSGGAGDTQYF. In DNA, the CDR3 is TGTGCCAGCAGCGTTAGCGGGGGGGCGGGAGATACGCAGTATTTT.

This clonotype has a count of ten or more. The gene calls are TRBV29-1 and TRBJ2-3; TRBD2 aligns across 11 bases. The CDR3 covers 17 residues. Trimming removed 2 bases from V and 0 bases from J; junction bases left unmatched: 7. Per germline, CDR1 SQVTM and CDR2 ANQGSEA. The CDR3 here is CSVERLAGSTSTDTQYF. The DNA of the CDR3 is TGCAGCGTTGAACGACTAGCGGGGTCGACTAGCACAGATACGCAGTATTTT.

There are many counts of this clonotype. The chain combines TRBV5-1 with TRBJ1-2; D gene unclear. CDR1 is SGHRS and CDR2 is YFSETQ in the germline V gene. CDR3 size: 16 residues. V dropped 0 bases and J dropped 2 bases, with 14 bases sitting between them. The CDR3 loop is CASSLVGTQSNYGYTF. The CDR3 bases are TGCGCCAGCAGCTTGGTTGGCACACAGTCCAACTATGGCTACACCTTC.

This clonotype occurred many times. The gene calls are TRBV20-1 and TRBJ1-5, with TRBD1 matching over 9 bases. CDR1 DFQATT and CDR2 SNEGSKA come from the germline V gene (reference sequence). This CDR3 spans 15 amino acids. After removal of 6 bases from V and 5 bases from J, the junction contained 11 bases not matched to a gene. CDR3 region: CSATPGQGFDQPQHF. CDR3 bases: TGCAGTGCCACCCCGGGACAGGGATTTGATCAGCCCCAGCATTTT.

This clonotype was seen many times. J is TRBJ1-5 and V is TRBV5-1; 8 positions agree with TRBD1. V dropped 5 bases and J dropped 5; count of bases not matched to a gene: 6. Germline V lookup: CDR1 SGHRS, CDR2 YFSETQ. CDR3 length: 14 residues. CDR3 in DNA: TGCGCCAGCAGAAGTGGGACAGGAGATCAGCCCCAGCATTTT. Translation gives CASRSGTGDQPQHF.

This clonotype occurred many times. The chain employs TRBV5-1 and TRBJ2-7; 9 positions agree with TRBD1. This CDR3 region has 14 residues. Germline values: CDR1 SGHRS, CDR2 YFSETQ. V shed 4 bases, J shed 4 bases, and the junction held 6 bases outside the gene matches. The CDR3 sequence: CASSQQGAGYEQYF. CDR3 bases: TGCGCCAGCAGCCAACAGGGGGCAGGGTACGAGCAGTACTTC.

This clonotype came up many times. The rearrangement links TRBV24-1 to TRBJ2-3; possible D gene TRBD2, 6 bases. The CDR3 contains 16 residues. Between the trimmed V and J ends, which lost 6 bases and 4 bases, there was a span of 19 bases. CDR1 and CDR2 (germline): KGHDR, SFDVKD. The CDR3 DNA follows: TGTGCCACCAGTTCATTAGGAGCCTCGGGGGCAGATACGCAGTATTTT. Its protein product is CATSSLGASGADTQYF.

This clonotype occurred many times. This chain uses TRBV5-1 with TRBJ1-4; D call uncertain. This CDR3 is built from 14 residues. V lost 5 bases, J lost 0 bases, and 8 bases lay in between. Germline loops: CDR1 SGHRS, CDR2 YFSETQ. CDR3 residues: CASSLPTTNEKLFF. CDR3 in DNA: TGCGCCAGCAGTTTGCCGACAACTAATGAAAAACTGTTTTTT.

This clonotype was seen ten or more times. This chain uses TRBV5-1 with TRBJ2-3; maybe TRBD1 (5 bases). Germline loops: CDR1 SGHRS, CDR2 YFSETQ. The CDR3 sequence is 15 residues long. With 4 bases removed from V and 0 bases from J, the gap between germline ends came to 12 bases. The CDR3: CASSAPTVSTDTQYF. CDR3 nucleotide sequence: TGCGCCAGCAGCGCACCGACAGTGAGCACAGATACGCAGTATTTT.

The sample holds many counts of this clonotype. The CDR3 sequence: CASSWGLSYEQYF. For the CDR3, the DNA is TGCGCCAGCAGCTGGGGACTTTCCTACGAGCAGTACTTC. The chain combines TRBV5-1 with TRBJ2-7, with a weak D call TRBD2 (6 bases). Trimming removed 3 bases from V and 1 base from J, with 8 bases in between. The CDR3 is 13 residues long. The germline gives CDR1 SGHRS, CDR2 YFSETQ.